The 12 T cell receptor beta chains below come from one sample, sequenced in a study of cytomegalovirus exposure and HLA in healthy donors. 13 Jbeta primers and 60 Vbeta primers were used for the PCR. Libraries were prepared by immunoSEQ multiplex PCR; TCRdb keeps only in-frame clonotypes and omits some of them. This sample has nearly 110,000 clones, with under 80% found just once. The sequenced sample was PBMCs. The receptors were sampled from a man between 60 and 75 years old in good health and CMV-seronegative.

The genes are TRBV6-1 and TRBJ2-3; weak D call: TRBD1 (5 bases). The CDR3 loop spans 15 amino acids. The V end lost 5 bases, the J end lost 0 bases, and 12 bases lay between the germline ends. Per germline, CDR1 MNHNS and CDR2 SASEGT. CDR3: CASSLQDSSTDTQYF. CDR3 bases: TGTGCCAGCAGTTTACAGGATTCTAGCACAGATACGCAGTATTTT.

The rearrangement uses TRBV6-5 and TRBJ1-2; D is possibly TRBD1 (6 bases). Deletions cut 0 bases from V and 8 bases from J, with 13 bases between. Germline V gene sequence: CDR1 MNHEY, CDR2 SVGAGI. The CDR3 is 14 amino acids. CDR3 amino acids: CASSYSRQGYGYTF. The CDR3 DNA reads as TGTGCCAGCAGTTACTCGCGCCAGGGGTACGGCTACACCTTC.

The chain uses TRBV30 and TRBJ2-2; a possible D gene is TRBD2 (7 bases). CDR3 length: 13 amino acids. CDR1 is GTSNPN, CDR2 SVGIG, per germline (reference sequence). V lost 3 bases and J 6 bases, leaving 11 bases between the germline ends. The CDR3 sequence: CAWRGGGSGELFF. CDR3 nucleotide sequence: TGTGCCTGGAGAGGGGGGGGGTCCGGGGAGCTGTTTTTT.

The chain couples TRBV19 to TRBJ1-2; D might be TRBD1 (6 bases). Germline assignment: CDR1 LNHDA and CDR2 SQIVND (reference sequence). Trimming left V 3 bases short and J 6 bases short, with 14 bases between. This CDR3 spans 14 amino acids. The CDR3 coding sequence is TGTGCCAGTAGTATCACGGACAGATTCAATGGCTACACCTTC. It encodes CASSITDRFNGYTF.

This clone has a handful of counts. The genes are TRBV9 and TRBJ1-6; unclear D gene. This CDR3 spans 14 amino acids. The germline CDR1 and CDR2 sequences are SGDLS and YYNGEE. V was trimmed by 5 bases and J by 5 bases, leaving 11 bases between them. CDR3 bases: TGTGCCAGCAGAGCGACGGTTAATAATTCACCCCTCCACTTT. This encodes CASRATVNNSPLHF.

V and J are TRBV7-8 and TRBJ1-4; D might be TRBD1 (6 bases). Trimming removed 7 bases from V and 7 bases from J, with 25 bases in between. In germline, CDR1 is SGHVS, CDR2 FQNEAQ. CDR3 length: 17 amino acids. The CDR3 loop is CASTRQRWQGRSEKLFF. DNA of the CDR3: TGTGCCAGCACCCGTCAGAGATGGCAGGGGCGTAGTGAAAAACTGTTTTTT.

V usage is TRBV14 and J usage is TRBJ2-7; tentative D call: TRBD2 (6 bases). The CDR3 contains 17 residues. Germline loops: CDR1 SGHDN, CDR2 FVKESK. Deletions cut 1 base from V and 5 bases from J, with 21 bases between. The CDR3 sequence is CASSQARPAPGGDEQYF. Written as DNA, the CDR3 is TGTGCCAGCAGCCAAGCGCGTCCGGCCCCCGGGGGTGACGAGCAGTACTTC.

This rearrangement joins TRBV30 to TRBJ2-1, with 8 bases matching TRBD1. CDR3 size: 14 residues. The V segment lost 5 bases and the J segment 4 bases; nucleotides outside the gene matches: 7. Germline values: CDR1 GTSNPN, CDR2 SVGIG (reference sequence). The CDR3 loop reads CAWGTGTRYNEQFF. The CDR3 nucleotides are TGTGCCTGGGGGACAGGAACTAGGTACAATGAGCAGTTCTTC.

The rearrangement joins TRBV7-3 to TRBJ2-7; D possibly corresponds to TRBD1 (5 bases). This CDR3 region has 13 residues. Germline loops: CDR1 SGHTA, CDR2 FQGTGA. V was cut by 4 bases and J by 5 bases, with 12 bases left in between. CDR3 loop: CASSSGFMDEQYF. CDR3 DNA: TGTGCCAGCAGCTCAGGGTTTATGGACGAGCAGTACTTC.

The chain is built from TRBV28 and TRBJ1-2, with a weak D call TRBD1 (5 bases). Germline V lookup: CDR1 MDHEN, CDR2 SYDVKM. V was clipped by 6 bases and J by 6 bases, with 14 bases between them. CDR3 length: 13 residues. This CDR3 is CASRAGGRDGYTF. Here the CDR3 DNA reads TGTGCCAGCAGGGCGGGGGGTAGGGATGGCTACACCTTC.

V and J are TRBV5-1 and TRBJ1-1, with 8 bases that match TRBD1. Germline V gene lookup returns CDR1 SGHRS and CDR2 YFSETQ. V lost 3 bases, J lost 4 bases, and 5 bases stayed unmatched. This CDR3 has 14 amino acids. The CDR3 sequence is CASSSTGGVTEAFF. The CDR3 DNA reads TGCGCCAGCAGCTCAACAGGGGGGGTCACTGAAGCTTTCTTT.

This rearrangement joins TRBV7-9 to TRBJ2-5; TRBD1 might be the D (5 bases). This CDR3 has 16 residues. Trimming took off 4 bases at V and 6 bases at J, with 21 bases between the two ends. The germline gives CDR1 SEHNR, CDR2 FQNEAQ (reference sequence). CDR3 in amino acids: CASSSSETWGKKTQYF. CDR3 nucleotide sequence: TGTGCCAGCAGCTCAAGCGAAACATGGGGCAAAAAGACCCAGTACTTC. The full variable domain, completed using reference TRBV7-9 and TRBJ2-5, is DTGVSQNPRHKITKRGQNVTFRCDPISEHNRLYWYRQTLGQGPEFLTYFQNEAQLEKSRLLSDRFSAERPKGSFSTLEIQRTEQGDSAMYLCASSSSETWGKKTQYFGPGTRLLVL.